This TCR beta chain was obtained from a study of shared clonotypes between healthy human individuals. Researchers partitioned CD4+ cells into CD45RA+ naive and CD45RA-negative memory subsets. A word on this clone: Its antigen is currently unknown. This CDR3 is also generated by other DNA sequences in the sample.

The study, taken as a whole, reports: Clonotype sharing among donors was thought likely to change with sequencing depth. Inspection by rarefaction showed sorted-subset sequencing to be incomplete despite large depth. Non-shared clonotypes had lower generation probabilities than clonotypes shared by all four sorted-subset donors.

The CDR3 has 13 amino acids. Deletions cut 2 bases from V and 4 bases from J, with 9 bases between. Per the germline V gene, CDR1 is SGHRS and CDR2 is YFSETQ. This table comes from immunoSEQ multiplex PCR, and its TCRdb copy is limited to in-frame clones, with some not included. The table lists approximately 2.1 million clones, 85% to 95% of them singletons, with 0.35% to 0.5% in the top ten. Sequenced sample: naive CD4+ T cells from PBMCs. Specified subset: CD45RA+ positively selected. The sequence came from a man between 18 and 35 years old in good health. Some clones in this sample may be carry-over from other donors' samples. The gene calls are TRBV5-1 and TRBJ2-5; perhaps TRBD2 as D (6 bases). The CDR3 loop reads CASSLTGVETQYF. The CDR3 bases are TGCGCCAGCAGCTTAACGGGGGTAGAGACCCAGTACTTC.